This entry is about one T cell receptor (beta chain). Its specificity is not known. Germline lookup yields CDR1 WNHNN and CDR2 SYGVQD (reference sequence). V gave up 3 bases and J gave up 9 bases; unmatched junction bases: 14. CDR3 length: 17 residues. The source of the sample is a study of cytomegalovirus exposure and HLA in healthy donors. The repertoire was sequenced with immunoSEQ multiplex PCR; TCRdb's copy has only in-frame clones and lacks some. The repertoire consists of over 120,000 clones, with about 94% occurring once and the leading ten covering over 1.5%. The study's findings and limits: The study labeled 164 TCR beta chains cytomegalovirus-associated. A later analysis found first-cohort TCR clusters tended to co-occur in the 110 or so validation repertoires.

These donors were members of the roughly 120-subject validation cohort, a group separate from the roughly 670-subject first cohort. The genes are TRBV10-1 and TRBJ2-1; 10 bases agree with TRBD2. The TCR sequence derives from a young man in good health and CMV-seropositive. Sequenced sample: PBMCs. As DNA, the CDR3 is TGCGCCAGCAGTGATCCAGGAATGAGCGGGAGGGCCGGTGAGCAGTTCTTC. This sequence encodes CASSDPGMSGRAGEQFF.